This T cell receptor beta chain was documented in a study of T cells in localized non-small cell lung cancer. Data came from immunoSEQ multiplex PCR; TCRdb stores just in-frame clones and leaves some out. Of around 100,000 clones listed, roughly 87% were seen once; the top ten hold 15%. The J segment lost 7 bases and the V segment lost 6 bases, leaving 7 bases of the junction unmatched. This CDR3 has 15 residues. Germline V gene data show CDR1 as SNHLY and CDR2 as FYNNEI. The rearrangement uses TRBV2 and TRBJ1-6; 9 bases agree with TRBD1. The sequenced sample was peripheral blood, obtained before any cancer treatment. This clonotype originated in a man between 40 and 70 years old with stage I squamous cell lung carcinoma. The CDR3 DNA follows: TGTGCCAGCAGCCCCACAGGGGGCGCGAATTCACCCCTCCACTTT. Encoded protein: CASSPTGGANSPLHF.